One and the same sample provided the 17 T cell receptor beta chains below, sequenced in a study of blood T cells in healthy people across ages. Primers used in a second PCR of roughly 7 to 12 cycles were a sample-barcoded 5' primer and a J-beta primer mix. TCRdb re-analysed the 5' RACE reads in MiXCR, keeping a single row per CDR3 protein. The data contain approximately 1.5 million distinct CDR3 sequences, almost 35% of them singletons. Sequenced: blood. Source of these receptors: a woman under 40 in good health.

This CDR3 reads CATERGGSDTQYF. The CDR3 nucleotides are TGTGCCACGGAGCGGGGGGGTAGCGATACGCAGTATTTT. The chain employs TRBV6-2 or TRBV6-3 and TRBJ2-3, with 10 nucleotides matching TRBD2. Germline V gene data show CDR1 as MNHEY and CDR2 as SVGEGT. The V gene end was trimmed by 10 bases and the J gene end by 6 bases; junction bases not matched to a gene: 7. The CDR3 length is 13 residues.

V and J are TRBV11-2 and TRBJ1-2; possible D gene TRBD1, 5 bases. This CDR3 is 12 amino acids long. Germline CDR1 is SGHAT and CDR2 is FQNNGV. V was shortened by 7 bases and J by 3 bases, with 9 bases between the two germline ends. The CDR3: CASTSGYYGYTF. Here the CDR3 DNA reads TGTGCCAGCACCTCAGGGTACTATGGCTACACCTTC.

The V call is TRBV20-1, the J call TRBJ2-1, with 9 bases fitting TRBD2. The CDR3 extends over 14 amino acids. Per germline, CDR1 DFQATT and CDR2 SNEGSKA (reference sequence). Trimming cost V 4 bases and J 6 bases; bases outside gene matches: 7. The CDR3 reads CSATGTSLGNEQFF. Here the CDR3 DNA reads TGCAGTGCTACCGGGACTAGCTTGGGCAATGAGCAGTTCTTC.

This clonotype was seen a few times. The chain uses TRBV7-3 and TRBJ2-1; 8 nucleotides line up with TRBD2. This CDR3 has 17 residues. Germline CDR1 is SGHTA and CDR2 is FQGTGA. Unmatched junction bases numbered 13, after V lost 2 bases and J lost 7 bases. Here the CDR3 reads CASSLYSWAGGGNEQFF. In DNA, the CDR3 is TGTGCCAGCAGCTTATATTCTTGGGCGGGGGGTGGTAATGAGCAGTTCTTC.

In its sample, this clonotype was seen many times. The rearrangement joins TRBV20-1 to TRBJ2-5, with 13 bases lining up with TRBD2. J was trimmed by 4 bases and V by 6 bases; bases with no gene match: 5. The germline V gene encodes CDR1 DFQATT and CDR2 SNEGSKA (reference sequence). There are 14 residues in the CDR3. In nucleotides, the CDR3 is TGCAGTGCCGCGGGACTAGCGGGACTAGAGACCCAGTACTTC. The encoded protein is CSAAGLAGLETQYF.

This chain links TRBV12-5 with TRBJ2-2; D may be TRBD1 or TRBD2 (5 bases each). V was shortened by 0 bases and J by 6 bases, with 17 bases between the two germline ends. The CDR3 is made up of 17 amino acids. Germline CDR1 reads LGHNT; CDR2 reads FRNRAP. CDR3 loop: CASGLVLGAAQAGELFF. In nucleotides, the CDR3 is TGTGCTAGTGGTTTGGTACTCGGGGCCGCTCAGGCCGGGGAGCTGTTTTTT.

This clonotype was detected only once. The chain is built from TRBV27 and TRBJ1-2; 7 nucleotides align to TRBD1. CDR3 length: 15 amino acids. Germline V gene sequence: CDR1 MNHEY, CDR2 SMNVEV (reference sequence). Trimming cost V 4 bases and J 3 bases; bases outside gene matches: 8. The CDR3 spells CASSSRDRAHYGYTF. CDR3 bases: TGTGCCAGCAGTTCCCGCGACAGGGCCCACTATGGCTACACCTTC.

This chain connects TRBV12-3 or TRBV12-4 to TRBJ1-1; possibly TRBD1 for D (6 bases). The CDR3 totals 17 residues. The V end was cut by 7 bases, the J end by 0 bases, with 21 bases between. CDR3 residues: CASIRRGGVRMNTEAFF. In nucleotides, the CDR3 is TGTGCCAGCATCAGGAGGGGGGGGGTACGCATGAACACTGAAGCTTTCTTT.

This sequence joins TRBV10-2 and TRBJ2-3; D is perhaps TRBD1 (6 bases). CDR1 and CDR2 from the germline V gene are WSHSY and SAAADI. Between the trimmed V and J ends, which lost 8 bases and 5 bases, there was a span of 20 bases. The CDR3 has 15 amino acids. The DNA for the CDR3 is TGCGCCAGCCTCTCCGGGACATTGCCACAAGATACGCAGTATTTT. Residues: CASLSGTLPQDTQYF.

This clonotype was detected only a few times. J is TRBJ2-1 and V is TRBV13, with no clear D. Germline lookup yields CDR1 PRHDT and CDR2 FYEKMQ (reference sequence). This CDR3 spans 15 amino acids. V lost 3 bases and J 0 bases, leaving 9 bases between the germline ends. The CDR3 is CASSLWQISYNEQFF. For the CDR3, the DNA is TGTGCCAGCAGCTTGTGGCAGATCTCCTACAATGAGCAGTTCTTC.

This clonotype occurred many times. The chain is built from TRBV20-1 and TRBJ2-5; D assignment may be TRBD1 or TRBD2 (7 bases each). The length of the CDR3 is 16 residues. Per the germline V gene, CDR1 is DFQATT and CDR2 is SNEGSKA (reference sequence). The V gene lost 6 bases and the J gene lost 2 bases, with 22 bases spanning the gap. The CDR3 loop reads CSARTGNQGGQETQYF. The CDR3 coding sequence is TGCAGTGCAAGAACCGGGAACCAGGGGGGGCAAGAGACCCAGTACTTC.

Notes on this clonotype: A much more abundant neighbour one base away suggests this may be a read error. V is TRBV29-1 and J is TRBJ2-5; 7 positions match TRBD2. The V gene's germline CDR1 is SQVTM and CDR2 ANQGSEA. The ends lost 3 bases at V and 2 bases at J; junction bases unmatched: 6. This CDR3 contains 14 residues. CDR3 bases: TGCAGCGTTGATATGCTGGGGGGGCAAGAGACCCAGTACTTC. Translated, it gives CSVDMLGGQETQYF.

The chain employs TRBV27 and TRBJ2-1; TRBD2 agrees at 7 bases. This CDR3 contains 14 residues. V lost 6 bases to trimming and J lost 5 bases; unmatched junction nucleotides: 7. The germline V gene encodes CDR1 MNHEY and CDR2 SMNVEV (reference sequence). CDR3 sequence reads: CASRSGLNHNEQFF. CDR3 DNA sequence: TGTGCCAGCAGATCGGGACTAAACCACAATGAGCAGTTCTTC.

This clonotype was recorded many times. The chain recombines TRBV9 with TRBJ2-5; 7 nucleotides match TRBD2. This CDR3 contains 13 residues. Germline V gives CDR1 SGDLS, CDR2 YYNGEE. V dropped 1 base and J dropped 11; count of bases not matched to a gene: 8. CDR3 residues: CASSVLTGGEQYF. As DNA, the CDR3 is TGTGCCAGCAGCGTATTGACGGGAGGAGAGCAGTACTTC.

The V gene is TRBV10-3, the J gene TRBJ2-1; tentative D call: TRBD2 (5 bases). The V end lost 7 bases, the J end lost 4 bases, and 11 bases lay between the germline ends. CDR3 length equals 13 residues. CDR1 is ENHRY and CDR2 is SYGVKD in the germline V gene. The CDR3 sequence: CAIKAPGYNEQFF. The CDR3 DNA follows: TGTGCCATCAAAGCCCCGGGGTACAATGAGCAGTTCTTC.

The V call is TRBV20-1, the J call TRBJ2-1, with D perhaps matching TRBD1 (7 bases). Germline V CDR1 and CDR2: DFQATT, SNEGSKA (reference sequence). The ends were cut back, 5 bases at V and 9 bases at J, with 23 bases in the middle. The CDR3 sequence is 15 residues long. The CDR3 here is CSAGGSGTPGGEQFF. The CDR3, as DNA: TGCAGTGCTGGGGGGAGCGGCACCCCAGGGGGTGAGCAGTTCTTC.

The chain joins TRBV20-1 to TRBJ2-1; TRBD2 agrees at 14 bases. CDR1 and CDR2 (germline): DFQATT, SNEGSKA (reference sequence). J gave up 12 bases and V 1 base, and 11 bases lay outside the gene matches. The length of the CDR3 is 16 residues. The CDR3 region is CSARAPTSGGARGQFF. DNA for the CDR3: TGCAGTGCTAGAGCCCCGACTAGCGGGGGGGCCCGGGGGCAGTTCTTC.